The 25 T cell receptor beta chains reported below all come from one sample, sequenced in a study of T cell changes during pregnancy in multiple sclerosis (dated by TCRdb to the late 2010s). The library was prepared using the immunoSEQ multiplex PCR assay. In TCRdb, the immuneACCESS table is reduced to in-frame sequences with V and J assigned. These tables do not hold every clone; where another copy was compared, an unresolved V gene accounts for under half, and the others remain unexplained. This sample lists fewer than 60,000 clones; 92% were detected once. The ten biggest clones cover about 0.6% of the sample. Here the sequenced sample was CD4+ T cells from peripheral blood mononuclear cells, taken after pregnancy. The receptor set was obtained from a female donor with multiple sclerosis, enrolled in a pregnancy study.

The CDR3 protein is CASSPGTSGARTEQYF. Here the CDR3 DNA reads TGTGCCAGCAGCCCCGGGACTAGCGGGGCCCGCACCGAGCAGTACTTC. The chain carries TRBV7-2 and TRBJ2-7; 13 nucleotides line up with TRBD2. CDR1 is SGHTA, CDR2 FQGNSA, per germline. This CDR3 is 16 amino acids long. With V trimmed by 5 bases and J by 6 bases, 10 bases remained unmatched.

This sequence joins TRBV7-2 and TRBJ2-1; D perhaps matches TRBD2 (7 bases). V lost 0 bases and J lost 2, with 8 bases in between. Germline V gene lookup returns CDR1 SGHTA and CDR2 FQGNSA. The CDR3 is 15 amino acids. The CDR3 spells CASSLAGGPYNEQFF. The CDR3 DNA reads as TGTGCCAGCAGCTTAGCGGGGGGGCCCTACAATGAGCAGTTCTTC.

The chain is built from TRBV9 and TRBJ2-3; D possibly corresponds to TRBD2 (6 bases). There are 15 residues in the CDR3. Per germline, CDR1 SGDLS and CDR2 YYNGEE. Trimming left V 0 bases short and J 0 bases short, with 8 bases between. CDR3 sequence reads: CASSVAGVSTDTQYF. The DNA of the CDR3 is TGTGCCAGCAGCGTAGCGGGGGTTAGCACAGATACGCAGTATTTT.

The chain joins TRBV25-1 to TRBJ2-7; 7 bases line up with TRBD1. Unmatched junction bases numbered 4, after V lost 8 bases and J lost 3 bases. CDR1 and CDR2 from the germline V gene are MGHDK and SYGVNS. The length of the CDR3 is 12 residues. CDR3 sequence reads: CASVGGFYEQYF. The CDR3 bases are TGTGCCAGCGTAGGGGGCTTCTACGAGCAGTACTTC.

V gene TRBV7-3 combines with J gene TRBJ2-2; the D gene is possibly TRBD1 (7 bases). V was clipped by 2 bases and J by 4 bases, with 11 bases between them. This CDR3 contains 15 residues. The germline gives CDR1 SGHTA, CDR2 FQGTGA. The CDR3 DNA reads TGTGCCAGCAGCTTAGGGGGGACAGCCACCGGGGAGCTGTTTTTT. Its translation is CASSLGGTATGELFF.

The V call is TRBV6-5, the J call TRBJ2-3; TRBD2 might be the D (7 bases). Trimming pared 5 bases from V and 1 base from J, leaving 13 bases between. The CDR3 extends over 15 amino acids. Germline V gene lookup returns CDR1 MNHEY and CDR2 SVGAGI. The CDR3 nucleotides are TGTGCCAGCAGTGCTCTCGGGGGGCGCACAGATACGCAGTATTTT. Amino acid sequence: CASSALGGRTDTQYF.

J is TRBJ2-5 and V is TRBV14, with D maybe TRBD2 (5 bases). This CDR3 is 12 amino acids long. V shed 4 bases and J shed 6 bases, with 9 bases lying between them. In germline, CDR1 is SGHDN, CDR2 FVKESK. The CDR3 loop is CASSRPSQTQYF. The CDR3 region has the DNA TGTGCCAGCAGCCGGCCTAGCCAGACCCAGTACTTC.

CDR3: CASTLRTTLYEQYF. For the CDR3, the DNA is TGTGCCAGCACCCTGAGGACTACCTTATACGAGCAGTACTTC. The chain couples TRBV13 to TRBJ2-7, with TRBD2 as a possible D gene (6 bases). Trimming stripped 7 bases from V and 4 bases from J, with 17 bases between. The germline V gene has CDR1 PRHDT and CDR2 FYEKMQ (reference sequence). The CDR3 runs 14 residues.

This chain joins TRBV30 and TRBJ1-5, with 7 bases fitting TRBD1. This CDR3 contains 13 residues. After removal of 2 bases from V and 6 bases from J, the junction contained 4 bases not matched to a gene. CDR1 is GTSNPN, CDR2 SVGIG, per germline (reference sequence). The chain's CDR3 is CAWSSQGGQPQHF. As DNA, the CDR3 is TGTGCCTGGAGTTCGCAGGGGGGTCAGCCCCAGCATTTT.

This chain joins TRBV5-5 and TRBJ1-2; TRBD1 matches 9 bases. Germline assignment: CDR1 SGHKS and CDR2 YYEKEE (reference sequence). The trim removed 2 bases at V and 2 bases at J, leaving 4 bases unmatched. The length of the CDR3 is 15 residues. The CDR3 protein is CASSLHGTGNYGYTF. The CDR3 DNA follows: TGTGCCAGCAGCTTACACGGGACAGGGAACTATGGCTACACCTTC.

V is TRBV5-5 and J is TRBJ1-2, with D perhaps TRBD1 (5 bases). The ends were cut back, 4 bases at V and 3 bases at J, with 16 bases in the middle. From germline, CDR1 is SGHKS and CDR2 YYEKEE (reference sequence). The CDR3 is made up of 15 amino acids. In DNA form, the CDR3 reads TGTGCCAGCAGCAGCCCGAGGAGGGGCGACTATGGCTACACCTTC. This gives the protein CASSSPRRGDYGYTF.

V gene TRBV7-6 combines with J gene TRBJ2-2, with D tentatively TRBD2 (6 bases). V gave up 5 bases and J gave up 7 bases, with 17 bases separating them. In germline, CDR1 is SGHVS, CDR2 FNYEAQ. CDR3 length: 15 amino acids. This CDR3 reads CASSQRGDGGGELFF. The CDR3 DNA sequence: TGTGCCAGCAGCCAGAGGGGCGACGGGGGCGGGGAGCTGTTTTTT.

The chain combines TRBV6-1 with TRBJ1-2; the D is unclear. From germline, CDR1 is MNHNS and CDR2 SASEGT. This CDR3 is built from 13 residues. V lost 7 bases and J 4 bases, leaving 13 bases between the germline ends. For the CDR3, the DNA is TGTGCCAGCACCACGGGGAATGGCTATGGCTACACCTTC. This translates into CASTTGNGYGYTF.

The CDR3 protein is CASSLVGRGVDTGELFF. CDR3 nucleotides: TGTGCCAGCAGCTTAGTGGGCAGGGGGGTTGACACCGGGGAGCTGTTTTTT. The chain has TRBV7-2 and TRBJ2-2; possibly TRBD1 for D (7 bases). From germline, CDR1 is SGHTA and CDR2 FQGNSA. The CDR3 runs 17 residues. V was cut by 1 base and J by 3 bases, with 15 bases left in between.

This clone was observed a handful of times. The V call is TRBV6-5, the J call TRBJ1-6; tentatively, D is TRBD1 (5 bases). V was shortened by 7 bases and J by 7 bases, with 14 bases between the two germline ends. Per germline, CDR1 MNHEY and CDR2 SVGAGI. The CDR3 is 14 amino acids. The CDR3 here is CASTQPRTNSPLHF. CDR3 nucleotides: TGTGCCAGCACCCAACCCAGGACAAATTCACCCCTCCACTTT.

This clone was detected only once. This sequence joins TRBV4-3 and TRBJ2-7; 10 bases match TRBD2. This CDR3 spans 18 amino acids. Germline V gene data show CDR1 as LGHNA and CDR2 as YSLEER. The V segment lost 1 base and the J segment 3 bases; nucleotides outside the gene matches: 12. The CDR3 reads CASSQVLGLAGAYYEQYF. In nucleotides, the CDR3 is TGCGCCAGCAGCCAAGTATTAGGTCTAGCGGGGGCCTACTACGAGCAGTACTTC.

For the CDR3, the DNA is TGTGCCAGCAGCTTAGTAGAGGGCGGCGAGCAGTACTTC. The encoded protein is CASSLVEGGEQYF. V gene TRBV11-2 combines with J gene TRBJ2-7; D might be TRBD2 (5 bases). CDR1 and CDR2 (germline): SGHAT, FQNNGV. Trimming cost V 1 base and J 6 bases, with 10 bases left between them. The CDR3 runs 13 residues.

This CDR3 is CASSRDRGSYNEQFF. The CDR3 coding sequence is TGTGCCAGCTCCCGGGACAGGGGGTCCTACAATGAGCAGTTCTTC. The chain carries TRBV18 and TRBJ2-1, with 11 nucleotides matching TRBD1. After removal of 6 bases from V and 1 base from J, the junction contained 2 bases not matched to a gene. Germline-derived CDR1 and CDR2 are KGHSH and LQKENI. The CDR3 extends over 15 amino acids.

In its sample, this clone was seen once. The gene calls are TRBV6-6 and TRBJ1-2; 8 bases are a match to TRBD1. The germline V gene has CDR1 MNHNY and CDR2 SVGAGI (reference sequence). The J segment lost 4 bases and the V segment lost 4 bases, leaving 8 bases of the junction unmatched. This CDR3 spans 15 amino acids. Written as DNA, the CDR3 is TGTGCCAGCAGTTCCACCCCCACAGGGGGCTATGGCTACACCTTC. Protein product: CASSSTPTGGYGYTF.

This clone was recorded once. The same CDR3 can be traced to other DNA sequences in this sample. V is TRBV18 and J is TRBJ2-3; the D gene is possibly TRBD2 (7 bases). The CDR3 is 15 amino acids. CDR1 and CDR2 from the germline V gene are KGHSH and LQKENI. V gave up 5 bases and J gave up 0 bases, with 12 bases separating them. The CDR3 protein is CASSSRGASTDTQYF. CDR3 bases: TGTGCCAGCTCATCCCGGGGGGCTAGCACAGATACGCAGTATTTT.

This chain links TRBV7-2 with TRBJ1-1, with TRBD1 identical over 7 bases. The CDR3 length is 15 residues. Trimming took 5 bases from V and 0 from J; bases not matched to a gene: 6. The V gene's germline CDR1 is SGHTA and CDR2 FQGNSA. CDR3 DNA sequence: TGTGCCAGCAGCGTACAGGGGCAACTGAACACTGAAGCTTTCTTT. Translated: CASSVQGQLNTEAFF.

CDR3 protein: CASSIGGVFGSSPLHF. The CDR3 nucleotides read TGTGCCAGTAGTATAGGCGGGGTCTTTGGGAGTTCACCCCTCCACTTT. The chain combines TRBV19 with TRBJ1-6; no firm D call. The CDR3 runs to 16 residues. V shed 1 base and J shed 9 bases, with 16 bases lying between them. Germline V gene sequence: CDR1 LNHDA, CDR2 SQIVND (reference sequence). Together with reference TRBV19 and TRBJ1-6, the CDR3 gives the full variable domain: DGGITQSPKYLFRKEGQNVTLSCEQNLNHDAMYWYRQDPGQGLRLIYYSQIVNDFQKGDIAEGYSVSREKKESFPLTVTSAQKNPTAFYLCASSIGGVFGSSPLHFGNGTRLTVT.

The chain is built from TRBV7-9 and TRBJ2-5; 7 bases align to TRBD2. V was clipped by 2 bases and J by 7 bases; unmatched bases: 4. The CDR3 contains 13 residues. Germline assignment: CDR1 SEHNR and CDR2 FQNEAQ (reference sequence). The CDR3 is CASSLSPGGTQYF. The CDR3 DNA sequence: TGTGCCAGCAGCTTATCCCCGGGGGGGACCCAGTACTTC.

The chain has TRBV19 and TRBJ1-5, with D possibly matching TRBD1 (6 bases). Germline V CDR1 and CDR2: LNHDA, SQIVND (reference sequence). The germline V and J ends were trimmed by 6 bases and 9 bases, with 21 bases remaining between them. The CDR3 totals 15 residues. The DNA for the CDR3 is TGTGCCAGTAGCACCTTAAGACAGGCGACTACGCCCCAGCATTTT. Protein sequence: CASSTLRQATTPQHF.

In its sample, this clone was seen once. The chain employs TRBV9 and TRBJ1-2, with D uncertain. The CDR3 loop spans 15 amino acids. The V gene's germline CDR1 is SGDLS and CDR2 YYNGEE. V gave up 0 bases and J gave up 0 bases, with 9 bases separating them. The CDR3 DNA reads TGTGCCAGCAGCGTAGGGGCAGTTCCTAACTATGGCTACACCTTC. This translates into CASSVGAVPNYGYTF.